There are a few counts of the clone carrying this T cell receptor beta chain. TCRdb reprocessed the RT-PCR reads via MiXCR and lists one record per CDR3 protein. The table lists 630,000 or so distinct CDR3 sequences, 15% to 19% of them singletons. This record belongs to a study of response to subunit inactivated influenza vaccine. The germline V gene has CDR1 SGHRS and CDR2 YFSETQ. This CDR3 comprises 12 residues. V lost 9 bases, J lost 10 bases, and 19 bases lay in between. The chain links TRBV5-1 to TRBJ2-5; the D is unclear. Sample: PBMCs from blood, taken less than 13 days after vaccination. This clonotype was sampled from a man aged 45-65 years who received an inactivated influenza vaccine. CDR3: CANHFRCQVQYF. The CDR3, as DNA: TGCGCCAACCACTTCCGCTGTCAAGTCCAGTACTTC.